These 28 T cell receptor beta chains originate from one sample sequenced in a study of early T cells in non-severe SARS-CoV-2 infection. TCRdb itself ran the 5' RACE reads through MiXCR, one entry per CDR3 protein. The repertoire has some 100,000 distinct CDR3 sequences, about 14% of them found once; the top ten carry less than 0.6%. Sequenced material: whole blood. The receptors stem from an adult who was a healthcare worker with PCR-confirmed SARS-CoV-2 infection or an uninfected control (not recorded which).

This clonotype was seen more than once but under ten times. The rearrangement links TRBV3-1 to TRBJ1-1; 8 bases line up with TRBD1. Unmatched junction bases numbered 8, after V lost 1 base and J lost 1 base. The germline CDR1 and CDR2 sequences are LGHDT and YNNKEL (reference sequence). The CDR3 loop spans 17 amino acids. For the CDR3, the DNA is TGTGCCAGCAGCCAAGTTGACAGGGGTGGAAGGAACACTGAAGCTTTCTTT. Translated, it gives CASSQVDRGGRNTEAFF. Looking up the rest from reference TRBV3-1 and TRBJ1-1 gives the full variable domain: DTAVSQTPKYLVTQMGNDKSIKCEQNLGHDTMYWYKQDSKKFLKIMFSYNNKELIINETVPNRFSPKSPDKAHLNLHINSLELGDSAVYFCASSQVDRGGRNTEAFFGQGTRLTVV.

This clonotype was counted between two and nine times. The J gene is TRBJ1-2, the V gene TRBV6-5; D unresolved. This CDR3 is 15 amino acids long. V lost 0 bases to trimming and J lost 6 bases, with 14 bases between them. From germline, CDR1 is MNHEY and CDR2 SVGAGI. The CDR3 is CASSYSWFGDNGYTF. In DNA form, the CDR3 reads TGTGCCAGCAGTTACTCGTGGTTCGGCGATAATGGCTACACCTTC.

The rearrangement uses TRBV27 and TRBJ2-1; possible D gene TRBD1, 6 bases. The ends were cut back, 5 bases at V and 3 bases at J, with 8 bases in the middle. This CDR3 contains 13 residues. CDR1 is MNHEY, CDR2 SMNVEV, per germline (reference sequence). CDR3: CASSKQGYNEQFF. Here the CDR3 DNA reads TGTGCCAGCAGTAAACAGGGCTACAATGAGCAGTTCTTC.

This clonotype was picked up a small number of times. The chain uses TRBV10-3 and TRBJ2-7; 10 bases fit TRBD1. The length of the CDR3 is 15 residues. Trimming at V came to 0 bases and at J to 3 bases, leaving 2 bases not matched to a gene. In germline, CDR1 is ENHRY, CDR2 SYGVKD. The CDR3 loop is CAISESRTGGYEQYV. The CDR3, as DNA: TGTGCCATCAGTGAGTCTCGGACAGGGGGCTACGAGCAGTACGTC.

The rearrangement uses TRBV5-1 and TRBJ2-3; 9 bases agree with TRBD1. The V gene end was trimmed by 7 bases and the J gene end by 3 bases; junction bases not matched to a gene: 9. The germline CDR1 and CDR2 sequences are SGHRS and YFSETQ. The CDR3 has 15 amino acids. DNA for the CDR3: TGCGCCAGCGGCGGGACAGGGCGGGGAACAGATACGCAGTATTTT. Protein: CASGGTGRGTDTQYF.

This clonotype showed up just a few times. V gene TRBV29-1 combines with J gene TRBJ2-1; 8 bases are shared with TRBD2. V lost 6 bases, J lost 12 bases, and 13 bases stayed unmatched. Germline V gene data show CDR1 as SQVTM and CDR2 as ANQGSEA. The CDR3 spans 13 residues. CDR3 coding DNA: TGCAGCGTGGGGACTAGTCAAGGGAGCGGGCAGTTCTTC. Its protein is CSVGTSQGSGQFF.

This clonotype was detected ten times or more. This chain links TRBV5-1 with TRBJ2-5; D assignment may be TRBD1 or TRBD2 (5 bases each). Germline CDR1 reads SGHRS; CDR2 reads YFSETQ. There are 14 residues in the CDR3. The V gene lost 0 bases and the J gene lost 4 bases, with 10 bases spanning the gap. The CDR3 region has the DNA TGCGCCAGCAGCTTGGGACCAGGGAGAGAGACCCAGTACTTC. It is translated as CASSLGPGRETQYF.

In this sample, this clonotype turned up a few times. The rearrangement joins TRBV6-2 or TRBV6-3 to TRBJ2-6, with a weak D call TRBD1 (6 bases). The V gene lost 5 bases and the J gene lost 3 bases, with 11 bases spanning the gap. The length of the CDR3 is 15 residues. Germline CDR1 reads MNHEY; CDR2 reads SVGEGT. The CDR3 loop reads CASSEAGVGANVLTF. The CDR3 DNA sequence: TGTGCCAGCAGTGAGGCAGGGGTTGGGGCCAACGTCCTGACTTTC.

V is TRBV29-1 and J is TRBJ2-5; TRBD1 agrees at 8 bases. Germline CDR1 SQVTM, CDR2 ANQGSEA. The CDR3 extends over 14 amino acids. With V trimmed by 8 bases and J by 1 base, 9 bases remained unmatched. The CDR3 region has the DNA TGCAGCTCGAAAGGACAGGGAACCCAAGAGACCCAGTACTTC. Translation gives CSSKGQGTQETQYF.

V is TRBV7-8 and J is TRBJ1-1; D might be TRBD1 (6 bases). The CDR3 has 15 residues. The V end was cut by 4 bases, the J end by 4 bases, with 16 bases between. CDR1 SGHVS and CDR2 FQNEAQ come from the germline V gene. The DNA of the CDR3 is TGTGCCAGCAGCTCGATTACAGGGTCGGGCACTGAAGCTTTCTTT. Translating it yields CASSSITGSGTEAFF.

This clonotype was seen many times. The chain has TRBV9 and TRBJ2-2, with D uncertain. Germline V gene sequence: CDR1 SGDLS, CDR2 YYNGEE. The CDR3 is 11 amino acids. The V and J ends lost 0 bases and 7 bases respectively, with 1 base between them. DNA of the CDR3: TGTGCCAGCAGCGTAGACGGGGAGCTGTTTTTT. Amino acid sequence: CASSVDGELFF.

This clonotype was detected only a few times. This chain joins TRBV7-9 and TRBJ2-7; D possibly corresponds to TRBD2 (5 bases). Germline V lookup: CDR1 SEHNR, CDR2 FQNEAQ (reference sequence). CDR3 length: 15 amino acids. The V end lost 1 base, the J end lost 2 bases, and 12 bases lay between the germline ends. CDR3 bases: TGTGCCAGCAGCTTAGGGTCTAGCACAGCCTACGAGCAGTACGTC. The encoded protein is CASSLGSSTAYEQYV.

The gene calls are TRBV6-5 and TRBJ1-5; 7 positions match TRBD1. Looked up from germline, CDR1 is MNHEY and CDR2 is SVGAGI. J lost 9 bases, V lost 4 bases, and 12 bases had no gene match. The CDR3 consists of 15 residues. As DNA, the CDR3 is TGTGCCAGCAGTTCGACAGGGCCCTTCGAGGGGCCCCAGCATTTT. It encodes CASSSTGPFEGPQHF.

The genes are TRBV25-1 and TRBJ1-5; no firm D call. V gave up 2 bases and J gave up 7 bases, with 6 bases separating them. CDR1 and CDR2 from the germline V gene are MGHDK and SYGVNS. The CDR3 runs to 12 residues. Here the CDR3 DNA reads TGTGCCAGCAGTGAAGGGCCACAGCCCCAGCATTTT. This translates into CASSEGPQPQHF.

The chain recombines TRBV30 with TRBJ2-2; perhaps TRBD2 as D (6 bases). Germline assignment: CDR1 GTSNPN and CDR2 SVGIG (reference sequence). The CDR3 consists of 13 residues. Trimming stripped 8 bases from V and 6 bases from J, with 16 bases between. The CDR3 sequence: CARRDWEAGELFF. CDR3 sequence (DNA): TGTGCCCGCAGGGACTGGGAGGCCGGGGAGCTGTTTTTT. Based on the CDR3 plus reference TRBV30 and TRBJ2-2, the full variable domain is SQTIHQWPATLVQPVGSPLSLECTVEGTSNPNLYWYRQAAGRGLQLLFYSVGIGQISSEVPQNLSASRPQDRQFILSSKKLLLSDSGFYLCARRDWEAGELFFGEGSRLTVL.

This clonotype was recorded at least ten times. The chain employs TRBV5-1 and TRBJ1-6, with D possibly TRBD1 on 6 matching bases. Germline V gene data show CDR1 as SGHRS and CDR2 as YFSETQ. CDR3 size: 15 residues. V lost 4 bases, J lost 6 bases, and 14 bases lay in between. This CDR3 is CASSPSGGVNSPLHF. CDR3 nucleotides: TGCGCCAGCAGCCCCAGCGGGGGCGTTAATTCACCCCTCCACTTT.

This clonotype was counted a single time. The rearrangement links TRBV7-2 to TRBJ1-6; D is perhaps TRBD1 (6 bases). The germline V gene encodes CDR1 SGHTA and CDR2 FQGNSA. Trimming shortened V by 1 base and J by 14 bases, and 18 bases separated the two germline ends. This CDR3 has 15 amino acids. CDR3: CASSLGGGGSLTLHF. The CDR3 bases are TGTGCCAGCAGCTTAGGTGGGGGCGGCAGCTTGACCCTCCACTTT.

J is TRBJ2-2 and V is TRBV11-2; D might be TRBD1 or TRBD2, each matching 6 bases. V lost 3 bases, J lost 4 bases, and 12 bases lay in between. From germline, CDR1 is SGHAT and CDR2 FQNNGV. The CDR3 totals 15 residues. The chain's CDR3 is CASSFDGGSTGELFF. The CDR3 DNA is TGTGCCAGCAGCTTTGACGGGGGCAGCACCGGGGAGCTGTTTTTT. The variable domain in full, completed from reference TRBV11-2 and TRBJ2-2, reads EAGVAQSPRYKIIEKRQSVAFWCNPISGHATLYWYQQILGQGPKLLIQFQNNGVVDDSQLPKDRFSAERLKGVDSTLKIQPAKLEDSAVYLCASSFDGGSTGELFFGEGSRLTVL.

This clonotype was observed a handful of times. The chain couples TRBV12-5 to TRBJ2-7; D is possibly TRBD2 (5 bases). Germline lookup yields CDR1 LGHNT and CDR2 FRNRAP. This CDR3 comprises 13 residues. V dropped 6 bases and J dropped 3 bases, with 12 bases sitting between them. This chain's CDR3 is CASGSGLNYEQYV. The CDR3 region has the DNA TGTGCTAGTGGATCCGGACTCAACTACGAGCAGTACGTC.

This clonotype was recorded at least ten times. The V gene is TRBV20-1, the J gene TRBJ1-1; no reliable D call. Germline CDR1 DFQATT, CDR2 SNEGSKA (reference sequence). There are 12 residues in the CDR3. With 2 bases removed from V and 11 bases from J, the gap between germline ends came to 15 bases. In nucleotides, the CDR3 is TGCAGTGCTAGAAGGGTCCGGGCAGAGGCTTTCTTT. It codes for CSARRVRAEAFF.

The rearrangement joins TRBV2 to TRBJ1-1, with D tentatively TRBD1 (6 bases). V was clipped by 7 bases and J by 0 bases, with 15 bases between them. The CDR3 loop spans 15 amino acids. Germline V gene lookup returns CDR1 SNHLY and CDR2 FYNNEI. As DNA, the CDR3 is TGTGCCAGCACGTTGACGGGGGGCATGAACACTGAAGCTTTCTTT. It codes for CASTLTGGMNTEAFF.

This chain connects TRBV29-1 to TRBJ1-1; 7 positions match TRBD1. The V and J ends lost 5 bases and 4 bases, in that order; junction bases with no gene match: 10. The CDR3 runs 14 residues. Germline lookup yields CDR1 SQVTM and CDR2 ANQGSEA. CDR3 DNA sequence: TGCAGCGTTCCCACCTACAGGGGCGGCACTGAAGCTTTCTTT. Protein product: CSVPTYRGGTEAFF.

This chain links TRBV27 with TRBJ1-4; a weak D match, TRBD1 (6 bases). V was cut by 6 bases and J by 4 bases, with 9 bases left in between. Germline assignment: CDR1 MNHEY and CDR2 SMNVEV (reference sequence). The CDR3 consists of 13 residues. The CDR3 is CASRRTVNEKLFF. The CDR3 DNA reads TGTGCCAGCAGGAGGACAGTTAATGAAAAACTGTTTTTT.

This chain links TRBV5-1 with TRBJ2-1, with 7 bases matching TRBD1. CDR1 is SGHRS and CDR2 is YFSETQ in the germline V gene. The junction had 5 bases not matched to a gene; V was cut back by 7 bases and J by 7 bases. The CDR3 is 12 residues long. The CDR3: CASRQGRNEQFF. The CDR3, as DNA: TGCGCCAGCCGACAGGGAAGAAATGAGCAGTTCTTC.

The chain employs TRBV5-1 and TRBJ1-1, with D uncertain. With 5 bases removed from V and 1 base from J, the gap between germline ends came to 6 bases. The CDR3 is 12 residues long. CDR1 and CDR2 from the germline V gene are SGHRS and YFSETQ. The CDR3 loop reads CASRGSNTEAFF. The CDR3 DNA reads TGCGCCAGCAGGGGTTCGAACACTGAAGCTTTCTTT. Full variable domain (rest looked up from reference TRBV5-1 and TRBJ1-1): KAGVTQTPRYLIKTRGQQVTLSCSPISGHRSVSWYQQTPGQGLQFLFEYFSETQRNKGNFPGRFSGRQFSNSRSEMNVSTLELGDSALYLCASRGSNTEAFFGQGTRLTVV.

The rearrangement uses TRBV3-1 and TRBJ2-7, with D uncertain. There are 14 residues in the CDR3. Germline V gene data show CDR1 as LGHDT and CDR2 as YNNKEL (reference sequence). Trimming shortened V by 1 base and J by 4 bases, and 11 bases separated the two germline ends. CDR3 nucleotides: TGTGCCAGCAGCCAAGCTAGGGTTTTGTACGAGCAGTACGTC. Its protein is CASSQARVLYEQYV.

The J gene is TRBJ1-1, the V gene TRBV28; D is ambiguous. The germline CDR1 and CDR2 sequences are MDHEN and SYDVKM. The CDR3 runs to 13 residues. V was pared by 0 bases and J by 5 bases, with 7 bases between. CDR3 DNA sequence: TGTGCCAGCAGTTTATGGGGTGCGACTGAAGCTTTCTTT. It encodes CASSLWGATEAFF.

The chain joins TRBV29-1 to TRBJ2-5, with 7 bases lining up with TRBD1. CDR1 and CDR2 from the germline V gene are SQVTM and ANQGSEA. The CDR3 contains 13 residues. V was clipped by 6 bases and J by 2 bases; unmatched bases: 6. The DNA for the CDR3 is TGCAGCGTCGGGACGGGACAGCAAGAGACCCAGTACTTC. Translating it yields CSVGTGQQETQYF. Looking up the rest from reference TRBV29-1 and TRBJ2-5 gives the full variable domain: SAVISQKPSRDICQRGTSLTIQCQVDSQVTMMFWYRQQPGQSLTLIATANQGSEATYESGFVIDKFPISRPNLTFSTLTVSNMSPEDSSIYLCSVGTGQQETQYFGPGTRLLVL.